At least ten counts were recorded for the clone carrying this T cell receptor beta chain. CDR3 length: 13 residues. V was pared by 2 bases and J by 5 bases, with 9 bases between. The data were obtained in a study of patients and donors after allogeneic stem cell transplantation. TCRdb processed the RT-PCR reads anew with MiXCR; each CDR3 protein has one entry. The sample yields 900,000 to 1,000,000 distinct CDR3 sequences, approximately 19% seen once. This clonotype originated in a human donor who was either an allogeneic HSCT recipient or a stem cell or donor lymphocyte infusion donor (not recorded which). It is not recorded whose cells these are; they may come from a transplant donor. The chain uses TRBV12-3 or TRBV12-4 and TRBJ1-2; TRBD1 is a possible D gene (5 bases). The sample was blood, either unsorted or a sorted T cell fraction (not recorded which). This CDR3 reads CASSLRPGYGYTF. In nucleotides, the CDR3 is TGTGCCAGCAGTTTACGTCCAGGGTATGGCTACACCTTC.